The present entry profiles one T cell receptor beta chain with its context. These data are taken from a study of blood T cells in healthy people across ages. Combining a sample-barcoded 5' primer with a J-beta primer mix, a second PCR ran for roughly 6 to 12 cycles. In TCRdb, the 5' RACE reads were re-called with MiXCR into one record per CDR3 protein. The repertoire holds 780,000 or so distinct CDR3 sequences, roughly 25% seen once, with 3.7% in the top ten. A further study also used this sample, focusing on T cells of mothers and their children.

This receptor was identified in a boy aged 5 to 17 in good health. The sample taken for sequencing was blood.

The CDR3 nucleotides read TGTGCCAGCAGCCGAGCTAGCGGGGGGTACACAGATACGCAGTATTTT. Protein product: CASSRASGGYTDTQYF. The chain combines TRBV7-2 with TRBJ2-3; 11 nucleotides line up with TRBD2. This CDR3 contains 16 residues. Germline lookup yields CDR1 SGHTA and CDR2 FQGNSA. J gave up 2 bases and V 5 bases, and 6 bases lay outside the gene matches.